The clone carrying this TCR beta chain occurred once. Its antigen is unidentified. This sample stems from a study of shared clonotypes between healthy human individuals. Broader study findings: In a few donors, around 5% of naive CD4 clonotypes appeared in common.

CD45RA+ naive and CD45RA-negative memory subsets were separated from CD4+ cells. The V gene's germline CDR1 is WSHSY and CDR2 SAAADI. The CDR3 is 17 amino acids. V was clipped by 2 bases and J by 5 bases; unmatched bases: 12. Authors' processing steps: ImmunoSEQ sequences covered only the junction and lacked quality scores; filtering therefore differed. Here immunoSEQ multiplex PCR was the method, and the copy in TCRdb shows in-frame clones only, minus some. That table gives V, J and clone size, and the DNA gave D and trimming. The table has about 1.1 million clones, more than 75% seen once. The chain combines TRBV10-2 with TRBJ2-5; 9 bases line up with TRBD1. Sequencing was carried out using memory CD4+ T cells from PBMCs. The subset here: CD45RA-negative fraction. This clonotype was sampled from a man younger than 35 in good health. Some clones in this sample may be carry-over from other donors' samples. The CDR3: CASSEARPGQGGETQYF. CDR3 DNA: TGCGCCAGCAGTGAGGCAAGACCGGGACAGGGTGGGGAGACCCAGTACTTC.